Following are 6 T cell receptor beta chains from one sample sequenced in a study of T cell responses to AZD1222 COVID-19 vaccine. Produced via immunoSEQ multiplex PCR; TCRdb's table is partial and in-frame only. The table lists some 110,000 clones, approximately 90% of them singletons. The source was peripheral blood, collected 28 days after the second AZD1222 dose. The receptors here all came from an adult who received the AZD1222 COVID-19 vaccine.

The CDR3 DNA reads TGCGCCAGCAGCGAGACAGGGACAAATGAAAAACTGTTTTTT. Translating it yields CASSETGTNEKLFF. This chain joins TRBV4-1 and TRBJ1-4; 7 bases fit TRBD1. The CDR3 runs to 14 residues. The germline V gene has CDR1 MGHRA and CDR2 YSYEKL. With V trimmed by 5 bases and J by 5 bases, 5 bases remained unmatched.

The chain carries TRBV7-2 and TRBJ2-7; D not resolved. CDR3 length equals 10 residues. The germline V and J ends were trimmed by 8 bases and 4 bases, with 6 bases remaining between them. The germline gives CDR1 SGHTA, CDR2 FQGNSA. CDR3 nucleotides: TGTGCCAGCGGTGGGTACGAGCAGTACTTC. Its protein is CASGGYEQYF. The variable domain in full, with the rest retrieved from reference TRBV7-2 and TRBJ2-7, is GAGVSQSPSNKVTEKGKDVELRCDPISGHTALYWYRQSLGQGLEFLIYFQGNSAPDKSGLPSDRFSAERTGGSVSTLTIQRTQQEDSAVYLCASGGYEQYFGPGTRLTVT.

Only one count was recorded for this clone. The V and J genes are TRBV28 and TRBJ2-2; D gene ambiguous. Trimming removed 3 bases from V and 13 bases from J, with 18 bases in between. CDR1 and CDR2 (germline): MDHEN, SYDVKM. CDR3 length: 14 amino acids. CDR3 bases: TGTGCCAGCAGTTTTCAGGAGATTTCCGGCAGGCTGTTTTTT. Amino acids: CASSFQEISGRLFF. Variable domain in full (rest from reference TRBV28 and TRBJ2-2): DVKVTQSSRYLVKRTGEKVFLECVQDMDHENMFWYRQDPGLGLRLIYFSYDVKMKEKGDIPEGYSVSREKKERFSLILESASTNQTSMYLCASSFQEISGRLFFGEGSRLTVL.

The chain has TRBV10-3 and TRBJ1-5; the D is unclear. The V end lost 3 bases, the J end lost 3 bases, and 3 bases lay between the germline ends. The length of the CDR3 is 12 residues. Germline CDR1 and CDR2: ENHRY and SYGVKD. CDR3 in amino acids: CAISESNQPQHF. The CDR3 DNA sequence: TGTGCCATCAGTGAATCCAATCAGCCCCAGCATTTT.

The count of this clone is one. V and J are TRBV6-1 and TRBJ1-3; D might be TRBD1 (6 bases). From germline, CDR1 is MNHNS and CDR2 SASEGT. The CDR3 loop spans 16 amino acids. V was trimmed by 2 bases and J by 0 bases, leaving 11 bases between them. CDR3 amino acids: CASSEIGQYSGNTIYF. CDR3 in DNA: TGTGCCAGCAGTGAAATTGGACAGTACTCTGGAAACACCATATATTTT.

The rearrangement links TRBV19 to TRBJ2-3; D remains unclear. V lost 9 bases, J lost 2 bases, and 6 bases lay in between. Germline loops: CDR1 LNHDA, CDR2 SQIVND (reference sequence). CDR3 length: 11 residues. The CDR3 is CASANTDTQYF. In DNA, the CDR3 is TGTGCCAGCGCGAACACAGATACGCAGTATTTT.